The 20 T cell receptor beta chains reported below all come from one sample, sequenced in a study of T cell repertoires in cytomegalovirus infection (dated by TCRdb to about 2019). Data came from an Illumina HiSeq 1500. In-frame beta chains were kept once TCRdb had trimmed the public reads at Q25 with fastp and called clones with MiXCR. Rows merge per CDR3 protein into single entries with the most common DNA and genes. The sample table records approximately 500,000 distinct CDR3 sequences; less than 30% of these occur just once. About 13% of the sample belongs to the ten largest clones. The material sequenced was PBMCs. Source of these receptors: a human donor in good health (CMV status not recorded). Some clones in this sample may be carry-over from other donors' samples.

This clonotype was observed many times. CDR3 region: CASSASYNEQFF. The CDR3 DNA follows: TGTGCCAGCAGCGCCTCCTACAATGAGCAGTTCTTC. J is TRBJ2-1 and V is TRBV7-2; D is undetermined. The CDR3 length is 12 residues. Between the trimmed V and J ends, which lost 5 bases and 0 bases, there was a span of 2 bases. Germline loops: CDR1 SGHTA, CDR2 FQGNSA. Full variable domain (outside the CDR3, taken from reference TRBV7-2 and TRBJ2-1): GAGVSQSPSNKVTEKGKDVELRCDPISGHTALYWYRQSLGQGLEFLIYFQGNSAPDKSGLPSDRFSAERTGGSVSTLTIQRTQQEDSAVYLCASSASYNEQFFGPGTRLTVL.

A few counts support this clonotype. The CDR3 region is CASRFSGTGAGNTIYF. The CDR3 coding sequence is TGCGCCAGCAGATTTTCCGGGACAGGGGCTGGAAACACCATATATTTT. This sequence joins TRBV5-1 and TRBJ1-3, with TRBD1 matching 10 bases. V gave up 5 bases and J gave up 2 bases; unmatched junction bases: 7. CDR1 and CDR2 from the germline V gene are SGHRS and YFSETQ. The CDR3 is made up of 16 amino acids. The variable domain in full, completed from reference TRBV5-1 and TRBJ1-3, reads KAGVTQTPRYLIKTRGQQVTLSCSPISGHRSVSWYQQTPGQGLQFLFEYFSETQRNKGNFPGRFSGRQFSNSRSEMNVSTLELGDSALYLCASRFSGTGAGNTIYFGEGSWLTVV.

The chain employs TRBV15 and TRBJ2-1, with D hard to call. CDR3 length equals 12 residues. The germline V gene encodes CDR1 LNHNV and CDR2 YYDKDF (reference sequence). The V gene lost 5 bases and the J gene lost 7 bases, with 9 bases spanning the gap. The CDR3 DNA sequence: TGTGCCACCAGCGATATGTGGAATGAGCAGTTCTTC. Its protein is CATSDMWNEQFF. The full variable domain, with the rest looked up from reference TRBV15 and TRBJ2-1, is DAMVIQNPRYQVTQFGKPVTLSCSQTLNHNVMYWYQQKSSQAPKLLFHYYDKDFNNEADTPDNFQSRRPNTSFCFLDIRSPGLGDTAMYLCATSDMWNEQFFGPGTRLTVL.

This clonotype has more than one count but fewer than ten. The junction and the germline gene differ at one end; a read error may be behind it. The chain links TRBV7-2 to TRBJ2-7; D perhaps matches TRBD2 (6 bases). This CDR3 contains 13 residues. Per the germline V gene, CDR1 is SGHTA and CDR2 is FQGNSA. The CDR3, as DNA: TGTGCCAGCAGCGTAGCGGACGCCTACGAGCAGTACTTC. The encoded protein is CASSVADAYEQYF.

This clonotype was counted between two and nine times. The chain uses TRBV10-3 and TRBJ2-5; D may be TRBD1 (5 bases). The CDR3 length is 13 residues. Germline V gene data show CDR1 as ENHRY and CDR2 as SYGVKD. Trimming removed 3 bases at V and 8 bases at J, with 13 bases between. The CDR3 protein is CAISDSRGATQYF. The DNA for the CDR3 is TGTGCCATCAGTGATTCTAGGGGTGCAACCCAGTACTTC.

The chain carries TRBV5-4 and TRBJ2-5; 7 bases are shared with TRBD2. This CDR3 contains 16 residues. Germline loops: CDR1 SGHNT, CDR2 YYREEE (reference sequence). The V segment lost 3 bases and the J segment 3 bases; nucleotides outside the gene matches: 11. The CDR3 here is CASSSGRLADKETQYF. The CDR3 DNA sequence: TGTGCCAGCAGCTCCGGCCGGCTAGCGGACAAAGAGACCCAGTACTTC.

This chain joins TRBV28 and TRBJ2-5; D gene ambiguous. CDR1 and CDR2 from the germline V gene are MDHEN and SYDVKM. This CDR3 region has 14 residues. Trimming shortened V by 5 bases and J by 1 base, and 11 bases separated the two germline ends. CDR3 in amino acids: CASSPEPSQETQYF. DNA of the CDR3: TGTGCCAGCAGTCCAGAACCTAGCCAAGAGACCCAGTACTTC.

This clonotype came up once. The gene calls are TRBV9 and TRBJ2-3; D possibly uses TRBD1 or TRBD2 (5 bases each). This CDR3 spans 15 amino acids. V dropped 4 bases and J dropped 3 bases, with 15 bases sitting between them. Germline V gives CDR1 SGDLS, CDR2 YYNGEE. The CDR3 region is CASSPSGTRTDTQYF. Here the CDR3 DNA reads TGTGCCAGCAGCCCTTCCGGGACCCGTACAGATACGCAGTATTTT.

The chain is built from TRBV5-1 and TRBJ1-5; no clear D gene. CDR3 length: 14 amino acids. V gave up 2 bases and J gave up 3 bases, with 9 bases separating them. The germline V gene encodes CDR1 SGHRS and CDR2 YFSETQ. The CDR3 DNA reads TGCGCCAGCAGCTTTGGACCGGACAATCAGCCCCAGCATTTT. This codes for CASSFGPDNQPQHF.

This clonotype was recorded a few times. The chain carries TRBV20-1 and TRBJ1-1, with D unresolved. The germline V gene has CDR1 DFQATT and CDR2 SNEGSKA (reference sequence). The CDR3 has 12 amino acids. Trimming pared 3 bases from V and 2 bases from J, leaving 7 bases between. The chain's CDR3 is CSARRLNTEAFF. Here the CDR3 DNA reads TGCAGTGCTAGGAGGTTAAACACTGAAGCTTTCTTT.

This clonotype occurred many times. The V call is TRBV7-6, the J call TRBJ1-1, with D possibly being TRBD1 (6 bases). The V end was cut by 5 bases, the J end by 4 bases, with 11 bases between. The CDR3 runs to 13 residues. Germline assignment: CDR1 SGHVS and CDR2 FNYEAQ. CDR3 DNA: TGTGCCAGCAGCAGGGACATTCTCACTGAAGCTTTCTTT. Its translation: CASSRDILTEAFF. Filled out from reference TRBV7-6 and TRBJ1-1, the complete variable domain reads GAGVSQSPRYKVTKRGQDVALRCDPISGHVSLYWYRQALGQGPEFLTYFNYEAQQDKSGLPNDRFSAERPEGSISTLTIQRTEQRDSAMYRCASSRDILTEAFFGQGTRLTVV.

The genes are TRBV11-2 and TRBJ1-3, with a possible D match to TRBD1 (6 bases). The CDR3 loop spans 13 amino acids. Germline V gene lookup returns CDR1 SGHAT and CDR2 FQNNGV. Trimming stripped 8 bases from V and 0 bases from J, with 8 bases between. DNA of the CDR3: TGTGCCAGCCGACAGGCCTCTGGAAACACCATATATTTT. It encodes CASRQASGNTIYF.

This clonotype was detected only a few times. The chain couples TRBV5-4 to TRBJ2-3; D possibly corresponds to TRBD2 (5 bases). The CDR3 spans 15 residues. Between the trimmed V and J ends, which lost 4 bases and 0 bases, there was a span of 12 bases. Looked up from germline, CDR1 is SGHNT and CDR2 is YYREEE (reference sequence). The CDR3 sequence is CASSQGGRSTDTQYF. Written as DNA, the CDR3 is TGTGCCAGCAGCCAAGGCGGGCGAAGCACAGATACGCAGTATTTT.

The chain uses TRBV5-4 and TRBJ2-2; TRBD1 or TRBD2 may be the D gene (5 bases each). V was shortened by 4 bases and J by 7 bases, with 11 bases between the two germline ends. This CDR3 contains 13 residues. Germline V gives CDR1 SGHNT, CDR2 YYREEE (reference sequence). The CDR3 DNA is TGTGCCAGCAGCCGGGACGTCGGCGGGGAGCTGTTTTTT. It codes for CASSRDVGGELFF.

Only a few counts were recorded for this clonotype. The V and J genes are TRBV7-3 and TRBJ2-1; 10 nucleotides align to TRBD2. Per germline, CDR1 SGHTA and CDR2 FQGTGA. This CDR3 comprises 17 residues. The V segment lost 5 bases and the J segment 9 bases; nucleotides outside the gene matches: 16. The CDR3 DNA reads as TGTGCCAGCAGCCCCATGCCCGGGAGCGGGAGGGCCATTGAGCAGTTCTTC. Translating gives CASSPMPGSGRAIEQFF.

This clonotype was seen a handful of times. The chain combines TRBV4-3 with TRBJ2-1; D may be TRBD2 (6 bases). Germline V gives CDR1 LGHNA, CDR2 YSLEER. V was clipped by 3 bases and J by 0 bases, with 18 bases between them. The CDR3 has 18 amino acids. The CDR3: CASSQVKEGTASYNEQFF. In nucleotides, the CDR3 is TGCGCCAGCAGCCAGGTCAAGGAGGGAACTGCCTCCTACAATGAGCAGTTCTTC.

V and J are TRBV10-3 and TRBJ1-5; 8 nucleotides align to TRBD1. The CDR3 has 14 residues. Per the germline V gene, CDR1 is ENHRY and CDR2 is SYGVKD. V gave up 10 bases and J gave up 0 bases; unmatched junction bases: 5. Here the CDR3 reads CATKTGDSNQPQHF. CDR3 sequence (DNA): TGTGCCACCAAGACAGGGGATAGCAATCAGCCCCAGCATTTT.

The chain joins TRBV6-2 or TRBV6-3 to TRBJ2-1; D is ambiguous. The V gene's germline CDR1 is MNHEY and CDR2 SVGEGT. V was trimmed by 8 bases and J by 0 bases, leaving 11 bases between them. CDR3 length: 14 residues. The chain's CDR3 is CASFRRNSYNEQFF. As DNA, the CDR3 is TGTGCCAGCTTCAGGCGGAACTCCTACAATGAGCAGTTCTTC.

This clonotype was seen just once. The chain links TRBV29-1 to TRBJ1-1; 7 bases are a match to TRBD1. This CDR3 is 11 amino acids long. The germline V gene has CDR1 SQVTM and CDR2 ANQGSEA. V was pared by 6 bases and J by 13 bases, with 11 bases of the junction left unmatched. This chain's CDR3 is CSVGRQGQNFF. Here the CDR3 DNA reads TGCAGCGTCGGTCGACAGGGCCAAAATTTCTTT.

The chain combines TRBV12-5 with TRBJ1-5; no firm D call. This CDR3 is built from 12 residues. The germline V gene encodes CDR1 LGHNT and CDR2 FRNRAP. V shed 3 bases and J shed 9 bases, with 9 bases lying between them. The CDR3 DNA follows: TGTGCTAGTGGTTTTTCGAGAGGGCCCCAGCATTTT. It encodes CASGFSRGPQHF.